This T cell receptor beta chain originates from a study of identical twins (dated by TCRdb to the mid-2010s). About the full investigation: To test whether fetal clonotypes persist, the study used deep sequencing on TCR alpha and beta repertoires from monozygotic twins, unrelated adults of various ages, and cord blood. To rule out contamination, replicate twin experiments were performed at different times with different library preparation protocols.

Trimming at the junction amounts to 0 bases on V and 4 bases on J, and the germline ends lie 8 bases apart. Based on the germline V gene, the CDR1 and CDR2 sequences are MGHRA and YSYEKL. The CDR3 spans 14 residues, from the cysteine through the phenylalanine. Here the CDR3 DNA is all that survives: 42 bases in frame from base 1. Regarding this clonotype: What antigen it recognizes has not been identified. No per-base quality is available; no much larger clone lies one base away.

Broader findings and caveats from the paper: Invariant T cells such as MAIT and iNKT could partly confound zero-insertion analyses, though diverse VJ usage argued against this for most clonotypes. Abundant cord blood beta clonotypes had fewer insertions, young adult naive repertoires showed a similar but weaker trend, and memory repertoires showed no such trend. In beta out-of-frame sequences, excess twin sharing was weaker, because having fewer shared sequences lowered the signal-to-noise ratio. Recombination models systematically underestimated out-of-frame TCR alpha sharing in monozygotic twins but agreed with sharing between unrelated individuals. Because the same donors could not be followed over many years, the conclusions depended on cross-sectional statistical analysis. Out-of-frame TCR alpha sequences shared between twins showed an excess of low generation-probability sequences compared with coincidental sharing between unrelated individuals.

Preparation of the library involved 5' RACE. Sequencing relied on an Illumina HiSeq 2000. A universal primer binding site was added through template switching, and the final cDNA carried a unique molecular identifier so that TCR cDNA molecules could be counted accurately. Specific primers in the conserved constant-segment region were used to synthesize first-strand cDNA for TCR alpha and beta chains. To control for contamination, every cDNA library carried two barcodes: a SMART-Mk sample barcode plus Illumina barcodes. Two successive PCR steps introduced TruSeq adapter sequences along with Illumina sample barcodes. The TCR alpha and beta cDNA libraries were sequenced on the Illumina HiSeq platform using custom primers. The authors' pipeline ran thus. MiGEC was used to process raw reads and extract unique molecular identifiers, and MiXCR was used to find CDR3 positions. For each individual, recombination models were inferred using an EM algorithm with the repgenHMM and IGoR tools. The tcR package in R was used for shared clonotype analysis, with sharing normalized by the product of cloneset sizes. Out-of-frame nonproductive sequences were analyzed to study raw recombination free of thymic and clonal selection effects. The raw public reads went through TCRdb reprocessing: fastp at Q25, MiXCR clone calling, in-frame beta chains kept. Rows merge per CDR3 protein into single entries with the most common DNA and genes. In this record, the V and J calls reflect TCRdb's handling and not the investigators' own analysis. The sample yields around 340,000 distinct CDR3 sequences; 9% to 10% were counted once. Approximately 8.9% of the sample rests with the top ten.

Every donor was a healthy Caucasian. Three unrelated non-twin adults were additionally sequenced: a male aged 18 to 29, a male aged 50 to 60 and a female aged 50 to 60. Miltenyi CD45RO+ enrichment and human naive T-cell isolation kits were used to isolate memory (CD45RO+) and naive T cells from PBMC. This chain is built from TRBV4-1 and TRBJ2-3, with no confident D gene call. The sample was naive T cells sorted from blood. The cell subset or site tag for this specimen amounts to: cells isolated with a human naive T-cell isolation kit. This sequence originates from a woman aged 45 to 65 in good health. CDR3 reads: CASSQDPAPDTQYF. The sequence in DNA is TGCGCCAGCAGCCAAGATCCAGCCCCAGATACGCAGTATTTT.